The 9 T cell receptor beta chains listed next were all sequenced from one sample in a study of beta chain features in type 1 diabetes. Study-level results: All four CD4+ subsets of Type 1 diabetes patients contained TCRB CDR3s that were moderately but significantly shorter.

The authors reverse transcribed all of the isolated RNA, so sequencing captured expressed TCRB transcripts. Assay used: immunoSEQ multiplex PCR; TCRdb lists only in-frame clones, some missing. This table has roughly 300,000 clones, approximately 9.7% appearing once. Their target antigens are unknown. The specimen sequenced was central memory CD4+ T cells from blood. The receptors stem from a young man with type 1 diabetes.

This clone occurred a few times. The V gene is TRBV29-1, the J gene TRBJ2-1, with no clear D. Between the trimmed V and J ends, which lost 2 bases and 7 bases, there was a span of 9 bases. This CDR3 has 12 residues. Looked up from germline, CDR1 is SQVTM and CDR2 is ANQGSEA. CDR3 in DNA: TGCAGCGTTGAACAGGTAAAGAATGAGCAGTTCTTC. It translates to CSVEQVKNEQFF.

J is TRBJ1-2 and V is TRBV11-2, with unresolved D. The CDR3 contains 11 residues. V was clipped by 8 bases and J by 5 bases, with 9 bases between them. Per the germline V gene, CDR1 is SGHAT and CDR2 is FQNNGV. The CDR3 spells CASGQIYGYTF. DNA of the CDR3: TGTGCCAGCGGCCAGATTTATGGCTACACCTTC.

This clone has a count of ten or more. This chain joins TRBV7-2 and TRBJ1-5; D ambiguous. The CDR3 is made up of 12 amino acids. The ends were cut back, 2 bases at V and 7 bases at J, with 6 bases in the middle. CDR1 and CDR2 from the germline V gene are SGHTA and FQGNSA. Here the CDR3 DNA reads TGTGCCAGCAGCTTAATGGGGCAGCCCCAGCATTTT. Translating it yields CASSLMGQPQHF. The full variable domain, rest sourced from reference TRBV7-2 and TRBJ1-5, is GAGVSQSPSNKVTEKGKDVELRCDPISGHTALYWYRQSLGQGLEFLIYFQGNSAPDKSGLPSDRFSAERTGGSVSTLTIQRTQQEDSAVYLCASSLMGQPQHFGDGTRLSIL.

The CDR3 loop is CAWTHGTDSYEQYF. In DNA, the CDR3 is TGTGCCTGGACCCATGGGACCGACTCCTACGAGCAGTACTTC. The rearrangement links TRBV30 to TRBJ2-7; the D call may be TRBD1 or TRBD2 (5 bases each). The germline gives CDR1 GTSNPN, CDR2 SVGIG (reference sequence). V gave up 4 bases and J gave up 0 bases, with 13 bases separating them. The CDR3 consists of 14 residues.

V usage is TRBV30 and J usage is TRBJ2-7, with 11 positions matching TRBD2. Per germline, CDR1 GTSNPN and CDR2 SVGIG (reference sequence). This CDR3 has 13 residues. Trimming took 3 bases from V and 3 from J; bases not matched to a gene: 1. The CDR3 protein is CAWRLAGVYEQYF. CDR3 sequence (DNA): TGTGCCTGGAGACTAGCGGGGGTCTACGAGCAGTACTTC.

The CDR3 region has the DNA TGTGCCACCGGGGTTGAGGGGAGTGAAAAACTGTTTTTT. Translated, it gives CATGVEGSEKLFF. V gene TRBV6-1 combines with J gene TRBJ1-4; D is possibly TRBD1 (5 bases). V lost 10 bases and J lost 7, with 16 bases in between. Germline CDR1 MNHNS, CDR2 SASEGT. This CDR3 is built from 13 residues.

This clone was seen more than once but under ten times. CDR3: CASSPDRRGFYEQYF. The DNA of the CDR3 is TGTGCCAGCTCACCAGACAGGCGGGGTTTCTACGAGCAGTACTTC. The V call is TRBV18, the J call TRBJ2-7; perhaps D is TRBD1 or TRBD2 (6 bases each). The CDR3 extends over 15 amino acids. Trimming removed 2 bases from V and 3 bases from J, with 14 bases in between. CDR1 KGHSH and CDR2 LQKENI come from the germline V gene. The entire variable domain, with the rest obtained from reference TRBV18 and TRBJ2-7, is as follows: NAGVMQNPRHLVRRRGQEARLRCSPMKGHSHVYWYRQLPEEGLKFMVYLQKENIIDESGMPKERFSAEFPKEGPSILRIQQVVRGDSAAYFCASSPDRRGFYEQYFGPGTRLTVT.

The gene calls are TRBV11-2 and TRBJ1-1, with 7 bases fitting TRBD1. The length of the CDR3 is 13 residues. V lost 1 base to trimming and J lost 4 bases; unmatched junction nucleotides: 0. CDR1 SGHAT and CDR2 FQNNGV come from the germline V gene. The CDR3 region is CASSLAGGTEAFF. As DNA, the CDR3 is TGTGCCAGCAGCTTAGCAGGGGGCACTGAAGCTTTCTTT. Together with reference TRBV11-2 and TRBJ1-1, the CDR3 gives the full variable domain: EAGVAQSPRYKIIEKRQSVAFWCNPISGHATLYWYQQILGQGPKLLIQFQNNGVVDDSQLPKDRFSAERLKGVDSTLKIQPAKLEDSAVYLCASSLAGGTEAFFGQGTRLTVV.

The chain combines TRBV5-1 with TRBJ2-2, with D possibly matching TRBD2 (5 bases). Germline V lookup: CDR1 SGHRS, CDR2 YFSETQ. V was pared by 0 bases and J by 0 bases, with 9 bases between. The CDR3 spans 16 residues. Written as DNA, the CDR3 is TGCGCCAGCAGCTTGGTTGTGGGAGCGAACACCGGGGAGCTGTTTTTT. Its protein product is CASSLVVGANTGELFF.